This T cell receptor beta chain came from a study of T cell responses to AZD1222 COVID-19 vaccine. The CDR3 consists of 15 residues. Some clones are missing from TCRdb's copy, which holds only in-frame ones; the method was immunoSEQ multiplex PCR. This table holds some 200,000 clones, 90% to 95% found once. V gene TRBV21-1 combines with J gene TRBJ1-1; the DNA was not used to check the table's D call, TRBD1. TRBV21-1 is tagged as a pseudogene. The origin of this receptor is an adult who received the AZD1222 COVID-19 vaccine. This specimen consisted of peripheral blood, obtained 28 days after the second AZD1222 dose. CDR3 nucleotides: TGTGCCAGCAGCAACCGACAGGGGCCGAACACTGAAGCTTTCTTT. This encodes CASSNRQGPNTEAFF.